This T cell receptor beta chain was sequenced for a study of regulatory T cells in long-lasting Graves disease. Germline V CDR1 and CDR2: DFQATT, SNEGSKA (reference sequence). The CDR3 extends over 13 amino acids. The germline V and J ends were trimmed by 0 bases and 8 bases, with 13 bases remaining between them. iRepertoire HTBI primers and Arm-PCR of CDR3 regions built TCR beta libraries. TCRdb redid the calling of the multiplex PCR reads with MiXCR, one entry per CDR3 protein. Of roughly 400,000 distinct CDR3 sequences in the sample, 21% are singletons; the top ten hold roughly an eighth. Stated time point: persistent/refractory GD, antithyroid drugs over 5 years with positive TRAb. PBMC RNA served as the TCR library source.

The specimen was peripheral blood mononuclear cells (PBMCs), collected when the disease was refractory, from a patient treated with antithyroid drugs. This chain connects TRBV20-1 to TRBJ1-1; D is unresolved. This TCR derives from a female donor with Graves disease. CDR3 sequence: CSARDWAPWEAFF. Here the CDR3 DNA reads TGCAGTGCTAGAGATTGGGCCCCTTGGGAAGCTTTCTTT.